These T cell receptor beta chains were read from a single sample in a study of CD8 T cells in ankylosing spondylitis. TCRdb reanalysed the 5' RACE reads using MiXCR and keeps one entry per CDR3 protein. The sample lists nearly 350,000 distinct CDR3 sequences, roughly 14% seen once, with around 1% in the top ten. Material for sequencing was blood, either unsorted or a sorted T cell fraction (not recorded which). The receptor source for this set is a male donor with ankylosing spondylitis or in good health (not recorded which). The CDR3 runs from the conserved cysteine through the conserved F or W. The D gene is left open where the match is weak. Expanded clones are given a class, and other clones once, few, many or no size at all.

V gene: TRBV9; clone size: .; CDR3 length: 15; J gene: TRBJ1-2; D gene: .; CDR3 protein: CASSVGAGAWYGYTF; CDR3 DNA: TGTGCCAGCAGCGTAGGGGCAGGGGCCTGGTATGGCTACACCTTC
V gene: TRBV19; clone size: few; CDR3 length: 15; J gene: TRBJ1-6; D gene: TRBD1; CDR3 protein: CASAGGTGNNSPLHF; CDR3 DNA: TGTGCCAGCGCCGGGGGGACAGGGAATAATTCACCCCTCCACTTT
V gene: TRBV12-3/TRBV12-4; clone size: .; CDR3 length: 14; J gene: TRBJ1-2; D gene: TRBD1; CDR3 protein: CASIQTGGGNGYTF; CDR3 DNA: TGTGCCAGCATCCAGACAGGGGGAGGTAATGGCTACACCTTC
V gene: TRBV20-1; clone size: .; CDR3 length: 16; J gene: TRBJ2-2; D gene: .; CDR3 protein: CSASPLAERNTGELFF; CDR3 DNA: TGCAGTGCAAGCCCCTTAGCGGAGAGAAACACCGGGGAGCTGTTTTTT
V gene: TRBV10-3; clone size: few; CDR3 length: 14; J gene: TRBJ2-2; D gene: .; CDR3 protein: CALGTGASTGELFF; CDR3 DNA: TGTGCTTTGGGTACGGGGGCGTCGACCGGGGAGCTGTTTTTT
V gene: TRBV19; clone size: many; CDR3 length: 13; J gene: TRBJ1-2; D gene: .; CDR3 protein: CASARGINYGYTF; CDR3 DNA: TGTGCCAGCGCGAGGGGGATTAACTATGGCTACACCTTC
V gene: TRBV20-1; clone size: few; CDR3 length: 17; J gene: TRBJ2-3; D gene: TRBD2; CDR3 protein: CSASPPSGYLGTDTQYF; CDR3 DNA: TGCAGTGCTAGTCCCCCTAGCGGGTACCTGGGCACAGATACGCAGTATTTT
V gene: TRBV10-3; clone size: many; CDR3 length: 13; J gene: TRBJ2-7; D gene: .; CDR3 protein: CAIRLGGGHEQYF; CDR3 DNA: TGTGCCATCAGGCTAGGAGGGGGTCACGAGCAGTACTTC
V gene: TRBV6-2/TRBV6-3; clone size: few; CDR3 length: 14; J gene: TRBJ1-1; D gene: TRBD1; CDR3 protein: CASSSGTVSTEAFF; CDR3 DNA: TGTGCCAGCAGTTCCGGGACAGTCTCCACTGAAGCTTTCTTT
V gene: TRBV5-1; clone size: few; CDR3 length: 15; J gene: TRBJ1-4; D gene: .; CDR3 protein: CASSFSGRREEQLFF; CDR3 DNA: TGCGCCAGCAGCTTTTCGGGACGGAGAGAGGAGCAACTGTTTTTT
V gene: TRBV7-8; clone size: .; CDR3 length: 15; J gene: TRBJ1-5; D gene: .; CDR3 protein: CASSSLRTSNQPQHF; CDR3 DNA: TGTGCCAGCAGCAGCCTTCGGACTAGCAATCAGCCCCAGCATTTT
V gene: TRBV7-9; clone size: few; CDR3 length: 12; J gene: TRBJ1-2; D gene: .; CDR3 protein: CASSTAWEGYTF; CDR3 DNA: TGTGCCAGCAGCACCGCGTGGGAGGGCTACACCTTC
V gene: TRBV5-1; clone size: .; CDR3 length: 14; J gene: TRBJ1-4; D gene: .; CDR3 protein: CASSGGRGNEKLFF; CDR3 DNA: TGCGCCAGCAGCGGGGGACGGGGTAATGAAAAACTGTTTTTT
V gene: TRBV7-9; clone size: few; CDR3 length: 15; J gene: TRBJ2-5; D gene: TRBD2; CDR3 protein: CASSTWGGDEETQYF; CDR3 DNA: TGTGCCAGCAGCACATGGGGGGGGGACGAAGAGACCCAGTACTTC
V gene: TRBV5-5; clone size: few; CDR3 length: 16; J gene: TRBJ2-1; D gene: TRBD2; CDR3 protein: CASSFLAGGPANEQFF; CDR3 DNA: TGTGCCAGCAGCTTCTTAGCGGGGGGGCCGGCAAATGAGCAGTTCTTC
V gene: TRBV24-1; clone size: many; CDR3 length: 16; J gene: TRBJ2-5; D gene: TRBD1; CDR3 protein: CATSDLAPGGQETQYF; CDR3 DNA: TGTGCCACCAGTGACCTTGCCCCAGGGGGCCAAGAGACCCAGTACTTC
V gene: TRBV5-1; clone size: .; CDR3 length: 14; J gene: TRBJ1-6; D gene: .; CDR3 protein: CASSLRESNSPLHF; CDR3 DNA: TGCGCCAGCAGCCTCAGGGAGAGTAATTCACCCCTCCACTTT
V gene: TRBV20-1; clone size: .; CDR3 length: 15; J gene: TRBJ2-1; D gene: .; CDR3 protein: CSARAPPPLHNEQFF; CDR3 DNA: TGCAGTGCTAGAGCCCCGCCTCCCCTCCACAATGAGCAGTTCTTC
V gene: TRBV12-3/TRBV12-4; clone size: many; CDR3 length: 14; J gene: TRBJ1-1; D gene: TRBD1; CDR3 protein: CASSPRTGRTEAFF; CDR3 DNA: TGTGCCAGCAGTCCACGGACAGGGAGAACTGAAGCTTTCTTT
V gene: TRBV15; clone size: few; CDR3 length: 12; J gene: TRBJ2-3; D gene: .; CDR3 protein: CATSRYTDTQYF; CDR3 DNA: TGTGCCACCAGCCGCTACACAGATACGCAGTATTTT
V gene: TRBV5-1; clone size: .; CDR3 length: 18; J gene: TRBJ2-7; D gene: TRBD2; CDR3 protein: CASSPSGTSGGSTYEQYF; CDR3 DNA: TGCGCCAGCAGTCCGTCCGGGACTAGCGGGGGGAGTACCTACGAGCAGTACTTC
V gene: TRBV18; clone size: many; CDR3 length: 14; J gene: TRBJ2-7; D gene: .; CDR3 protein: CASSPLGVDYEQYF; CDR3 DNA: TGTGCCAGCTCACCCCTTGGGGTAGATTACGAGCAGTACTTC
V gene: TRBV5-1; clone size: .; CDR3 length: 16; J gene: TRBJ2-1; D gene: TRBD1; CDR3 protein: CASSFSGTGNGGEQFF; CDR3 DNA: TGCGCCAGCAGCTTCTCCGGGACAGGGAATGGGGGTGAGCAGTTCTTC
V gene: TRBV6-4; clone size: few; CDR3 length: 16; J gene: TRBJ2-6; D gene: .; CDR3 protein: CASSESRASGANVLTF; CDR3 DNA: TGTGCCAGCAGTGAGTCCAGGGCCTCTGGGGCCAACGTCCTGACTTTC
V gene: TRBV5-1; clone size: few; CDR3 length: 16; J gene: TRBJ2-7; D gene: .; CDR3 protein: CASSLLPGARSSEQYF; CDR3 DNA: TGCGCCAGCAGCTTATTACCCGGGGCAAGATCGAGCGAGCAGTACTTC
V gene: TRBV12-3/TRBV12-4; clone size: few; CDR3 length: 14; J gene: TRBJ2-7; D gene: .; CDR3 protein: CASTHQGSIYEQYF; CDR3 DNA: TGTGCCAGCACTCATCAGGGATCTATCTACGAGCAGTACTTC
V gene: TRBV4-1; clone size: .; CDR3 length: 16; J gene: TRBJ2-4; D gene: TRBD1; CDR3 protein: CASSPGTGSDKNIQYF; CDR3 DNA: TGCGCCAGCAGCCCGGGGACAGGGAGTGACAAAAACATTCAGTACTTC
V gene: TRBV4-1; clone size: .; CDR3 length: 14; J gene: TRBJ1-2; D gene: .; CDR3 protein: CASSPTGTGYGYTF; CDR3 DNA: TGCGCCAGCAGTCCCACAGGGACGGGCTATGGCTACACCTTC
V gene: TRBV20-1; clone size: many; CDR3 length: 12; J gene: TRBJ1-1; D gene: .; CDR3 protein: CSAREGSEVAFF; CDR3 DNA: TGCAGTGCTAGAGAGGGCTCTGAGGTCGCTTTCTTT
V gene: TRBV15; clone size: once; CDR3 length: 15; J gene: TRBJ2-1; D gene: TRBD1; CDR3 protein: CATSSTGGSYNEQFF; CDR3 DNA: TGTGCCACCAGCAGTACAGGGGGGTCCTACAATGAGCAGTTCTTC
V gene: TRBV5-1; clone size: few; CDR3 length: 15; J gene: TRBJ2-5; D gene: TRBD1; CDR3 protein: CASSLAPGTEETQYF; CDR3 DNA: TGCGCCAGCAGCTTGGCCCCCGGGACAGAAGAGACCCAGTACTTC
V gene: TRBV2; clone size: .; CDR3 length: 14; J gene: TRBJ1-6; D gene: TRBD1; CDR3 protein: CASAWTGFNSPLHF; CDR3 DNA: TGTGCCAGCGCTTGGACAGGGTTTAATTCACCCCTCCACTTT
V gene: TRBV7-8; clone size: few; CDR3 length: 15; J gene: TRBJ2-5; D gene: TRBD1; CDR3 protein: CASSLPGSGGETQYF; CDR3 DNA: TGTGCCAGCAGCCTACCGGGGTCAGGGGGTGAGACCCAGTACTTC
V gene: TRBV6-1; clone size: few; CDR3 length: 16; J gene: TRBJ2-5; D gene: TRBD1; CDR3 protein: CASTRGRFSIQETQYF; CDR3 DNA: TGTGCCAGCACTAGGGGGCGATTCAGTATCCAAGAGACCCAGTACTTC
V gene: TRBV20-1; clone size: once; CDR3 length: 13; J gene: TRBJ2-5; D gene: .; CDR3 protein: CSAPGTGGETQYF; CDR3 DNA: TGCAGTGCCCCCGGGACGGGCGGGGAGACCCAGTACTTC
V gene: TRBV12-3/TRBV12-4; clone size: many; CDR3 length: 13; J gene: TRBJ1-2; D gene: .; CDR3 protein: CASSFASADGYTF; CDR3 DNA: TGTGCCAGCAGTTTTGCCAGCGCCGATGGCTACACCTTC
V gene: TRBV7-9; clone size: .; CDR3 length: 17; J gene: TRBJ2-3; D gene: TRBD2; CDR3 protein: CASGSGTRGGTTDTQYF; CDR3 DNA: TGTGCCAGCGGCTCGGGGACACGGGGGGGCACCACAGATACGCAGTATTTT
V gene: TRBV29-1; clone size: many; CDR3 length: 13; J gene: TRBJ2-1; D gene: .; CDR3 protein: CSVDQPTSNEQFF; CDR3 DNA: TGCAGCGTTGATCAGCCGACTAGCAATGAGCAGTTCTTC
V gene: TRBV5-1; clone size: .; CDR3 length: 15; J gene: TRBJ2-1; D gene: TRBD2; CDR3 protein: CASSLGGGGAHEQFF; CDR3 DNA: TGCGCCAGCAGCCTGGGAGGCGGGGGGGCCCATGAGCAGTTCTTC
V gene: TRBV12-3/TRBV12-4; clone size: .; CDR3 length: 15; J gene: TRBJ2-3; D gene: TRBD2; CDR3 protein: CASSQTSGMSDTQYF; CDR3 DNA: TGTGCCAGCAGCCAGACTAGCGGGATGTCAGATACGCAGTATTTT
V gene: TRBV7-2; clone size: many; CDR3 length: 13; J gene: TRBJ2-5; D gene: .; CDR3 protein: CASSLGLKETQYF; CDR3 DNA: TGCGCCAGCAGCTTGGGACTGAAGGAGACCCAGTACTTC
V gene: TRBV20-1; clone size: .; CDR3 length: 17; J gene: TRBJ2-3; D gene: TRBD2; CDR3 protein: CSARVTSGGQGTDTQYF; CDR3 DNA: TGCAGTGCTAGAGTGACTAGCGGGGGGCAAGGCACAGATACGCAGTATTTT
V gene: TRBV6-5; clone size: few; CDR3 length: 13; J gene: TRBJ1-2; D gene: .; CDR3 protein: CASSSPGSNGYTF; CDR3 DNA: TGTGCCAGCAGTTCTCCCGGTAGTAATGGCTACACCTTC
V gene: TRBV7-8; clone size: many; CDR3 length: 14; J gene: TRBJ2-3; D gene: .; CDR3 protein: CASSLGRTTDTQYF; CDR3 DNA: TGTGCCAGCAGCTTAGGTCGGACCACAGATACGCAGTATTTT
V gene: TRBV5-5; clone size: few; CDR3 length: 13; J gene: TRBJ2-1; D gene: .; CDR3 protein: CASSWAPYNEQFF; CDR3 DNA: TGTGCCAGCAGCTGGGCTCCTTACAATGAGCAGTTCTTC
V gene: TRBV18; clone size: .; CDR3 length: 17; J gene: TRBJ2-1; D gene: TRBD1; CDR3 protein: CASSPPTGGSSYNEQFF; CDR3 DNA: TGTGCCAGCTCACCACCAACAGGGGGGAGCTCCTACAATGAGCAGTTCTTC
V gene: TRBV3-1; clone size: .; CDR3 length: 13; J gene: TRBJ1-1; D gene: .; CDR3 protein: CASSRTQGTEAFF; CDR3 DNA: TGTGCCAGCAGCCGGACCCAGGGCACTGAAGCTTTCTTT
V gene: TRBV9; clone size: .; CDR3 length: 16; J gene: TRBJ2-1; D gene: TRBD2; CDR3 protein: CASTLTTGTSDNEQFF; CDR3 DNA: TGTGCCAGCACTCTTACGACCGGGACTAGCGATAATGAGCAGTTCTTC
V gene: TRBV5-1; clone size: .; CDR3 length: 17; J gene: TRBJ2-7; D gene: .; CDR3 protein: CASSFSSGGQNSYEQYF; CDR3 DNA: TGCGCCAGCAGCTTTTCCTCCGGGGGACAGAACTCCTACGAGCAGTACTTC
V gene: TRBV29-1; clone size: .; CDR3 length: 12; J gene: TRBJ2-5; D gene: TRBD1; CDR3 protein: CSVQGEQETQYF; CDR3 DNA: TGCAGCGTTCAGGGGGAGCAAGAGACCCAGTACTTC
V gene: TRBV6-1; clone size: many; CDR3 length: 14; J gene: TRBJ1-6; D gene: TRBD1; CDR3 protein: CASRRAGGNSPLHF; CDR3 DNA: TGTGCCAGCCGACGAGCAGGGGGGAATTCACCCCTCCACTTT
V gene: TRBV19; clone size: few; CDR3 length: 13; J gene: TRBJ1-5; D gene: .; CDR3 protein: CATTYSSSQPQHF; CDR3 DNA: TGTGCCACCACCTACAGTAGCTCTCAGCCCCAGCATTTT
V gene: TRBV6-1; clone size: many; CDR3 length: 15; J gene: TRBJ2-7; D gene: .; CDR3 protein: CASSGNRGGSYEQYF; CDR3 DNA: TGTGCCAGCAGTGGAAACAGGGGAGGGAGTTACGAGCAGTACTTC
V gene: TRBV3-1; clone size: many; CDR3 length: 14; J gene: TRBJ1-1; D gene: .; CDR3 protein: CASSQPEGYTEAFF; CDR3 DNA: TGTGCCAGCAGCCAACCTGAGGGTTACACTGAAGCTTTCTTT
V gene: TRBV11-2; clone size: .; CDR3 length: 14; J gene: TRBJ2-6; D gene: .; CDR3 protein: CASSWYSGANVLTF; CDR3 DNA: TGTGCCAGCAGTTGGTACTCTGGGGCCAACGTCCTGACTTTC
V gene: TRBV7-6; clone size: .; CDR3 length: 14; J gene: TRBJ1-1; D gene: .; CDR3 protein: CASSFGARNTEAFF; CDR3 DNA: TGTGCCAGCAGCTTTGGGGCGCGGAACACTGAAGCTTTCTTT
V gene: TRBV4-2; clone size: few; CDR3 length: 16; J gene: TRBJ2-7; D gene: TRBD1; CDR3 protein: CASSHTLRDSSYEQYF; CDR3 DNA: TGTGCCAGCAGCCACACTCTACGGGACAGCTCCTACGAGCAGTACTTC
V gene: TRBV2; clone size: .; CDR3 length: 14; J gene: TRBJ2-7; D gene: TRBD2; CDR3 protein: CASRSLAGGYEQYF; CDR3 DNA: TGTGCCAGCAGGTCGCTAGCGGGAGGCTACGAGCAGTACTTC
V gene: TRBV12-3/TRBV12-4; clone size: many; CDR3 length: 13; J gene: TRBJ1-5; D gene: TRBD1; CDR3 protein: CASRGQGNQPQHF; CDR3 DNA: TGTGCCAGCAGAGGACAGGGGAATCAGCCCCAGCATTTT